This T cell receptor (beta chain) originates from a study of T-cell reconstitution after alpha-beta-depleted transplantation in children. Findings of the study overall: Once a year had passed after transplant, T-cell counts and diversity came mostly from newly produced T cells. At day 60, the high TCRbeta diversity found in some patients originated from recipient T cells and thymic progenitors that had survived. Several hundred expanded graft clones reportedly were the source of alpha-beta T cells about two months after transplant.

A library of TCRbeta sequences, prepared with unique molecular identifiers, was generated. TCRdb ran MiXCR on the PCR reads and lists one entry per CDR3 protein. The sample lists about 420,000 distinct CDR3 sequences; around 15% were seen once. V was cut by 6 bases and J by 8 bases, with 14 bases left in between. This CDR3 contains 14 residues. The germline V gene encodes CDR1 SGHVS and CDR2 FQNEAQ. A word on this clonotype: Its antigen is not known.

This receptor was identified in a boy under three years old who had a stem cell transplant for Wiskott-Aldrich syndrome, so the T cells may come from the graft donor. This specimen was PBMCs, mostly from graft donor cells, taken 360 days after TCRalphabeta/CD19-depleted stem cell transplant. J is TRBJ1-6 and V is TRBV7-8, with D maybe TRBD1 (6 bases). The CDR3 loop is CASSRQVVYSPLHF. Here the CDR3 DNA reads TGTGCCAGCAGTCGACAGGTTGTCTATTCACCCCTCCACTTT. The variable domain in full, with the rest retrieved from reference TRBV7-8 and TRBJ1-6, is GAGVSQSPRYKVAKRGQDVALRCDPISGHVSLFWYQQALGQGPEFLTYFQNEAQLDKSGLPSDRFFAERPEGSVSTLKIQRTQQEDSAVYLCASSRQVVYSPLHFGNGTRLTVT.